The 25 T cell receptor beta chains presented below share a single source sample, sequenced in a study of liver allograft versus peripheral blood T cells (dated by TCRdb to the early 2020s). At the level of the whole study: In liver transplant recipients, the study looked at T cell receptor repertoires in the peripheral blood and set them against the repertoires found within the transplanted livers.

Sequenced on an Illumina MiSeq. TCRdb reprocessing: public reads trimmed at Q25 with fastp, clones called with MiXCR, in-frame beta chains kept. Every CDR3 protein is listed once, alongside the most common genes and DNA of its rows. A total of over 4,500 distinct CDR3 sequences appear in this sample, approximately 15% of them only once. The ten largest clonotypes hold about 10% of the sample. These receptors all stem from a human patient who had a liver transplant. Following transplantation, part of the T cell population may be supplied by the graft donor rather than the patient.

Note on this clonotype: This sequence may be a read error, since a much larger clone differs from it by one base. This CDR3 reads CASGAYTEAFF. The CDR3 nucleotides are TGTGCCAGCGGTGCTTACACTGAAGCTTTCTTT. The V call is TRBV6-1, the J call TRBJ1-1; the D is unclear. This CDR3 is built from 11 residues. Germline V lookup: CDR1 MNHNS, CDR2 SASEGT. Trimming took off 8 bases at V and 3 bases at J, with 7 bases between the two ends.

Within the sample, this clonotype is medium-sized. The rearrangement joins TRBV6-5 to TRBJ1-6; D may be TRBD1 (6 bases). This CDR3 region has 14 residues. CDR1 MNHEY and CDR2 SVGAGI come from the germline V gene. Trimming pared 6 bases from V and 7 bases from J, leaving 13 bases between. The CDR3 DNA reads TGTGCCAGCAGGAACCCAAGGGGGAATTCACCCCTCCACTTT. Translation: CASRNPRGNSPLHF.

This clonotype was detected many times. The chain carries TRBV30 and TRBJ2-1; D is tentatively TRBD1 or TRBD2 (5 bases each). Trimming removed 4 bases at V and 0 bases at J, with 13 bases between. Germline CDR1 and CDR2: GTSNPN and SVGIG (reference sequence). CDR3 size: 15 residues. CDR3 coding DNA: TGTGCCTGGAACTCGGGACGGGGCTCCTACAATGAGCAGTTCTTC. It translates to CAWNSGRGSYNEQFF.

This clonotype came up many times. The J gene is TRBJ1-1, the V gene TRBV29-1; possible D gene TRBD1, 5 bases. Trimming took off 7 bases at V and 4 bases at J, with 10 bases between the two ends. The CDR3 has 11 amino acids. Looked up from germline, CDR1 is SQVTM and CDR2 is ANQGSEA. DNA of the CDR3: TGCAGCGGGGGCGGGGGCACTGAAGCTTTCTTT. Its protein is CSGGGGTEAFF.

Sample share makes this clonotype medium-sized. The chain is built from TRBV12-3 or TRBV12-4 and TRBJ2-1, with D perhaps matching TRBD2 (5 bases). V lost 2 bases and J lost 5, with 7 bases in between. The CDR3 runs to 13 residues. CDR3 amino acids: CASSLSGNNEQFF. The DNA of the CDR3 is TGTGCCAGCAGTTTAAGCGGAAACAATGAGCAGTTCTTC.

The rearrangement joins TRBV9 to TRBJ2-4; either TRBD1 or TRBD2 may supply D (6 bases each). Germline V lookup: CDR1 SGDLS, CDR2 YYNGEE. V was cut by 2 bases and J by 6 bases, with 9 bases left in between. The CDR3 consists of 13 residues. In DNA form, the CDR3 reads TGTGCCAGCAGCGTTGGGGGGCTAAACATTCAGTACTTC. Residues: CASSVGGLNIQYF. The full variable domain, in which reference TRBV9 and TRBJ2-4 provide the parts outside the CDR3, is DSGVTQTPKHLITATGQRVTLRCSPRSGDLSVYWYQQSLDQGLQFLIQYYNGEERAKGNILERFSAQQFPDLHSELNLSSLELGDSALYFCASSVGGLNIQYFGAGTRLSVL.

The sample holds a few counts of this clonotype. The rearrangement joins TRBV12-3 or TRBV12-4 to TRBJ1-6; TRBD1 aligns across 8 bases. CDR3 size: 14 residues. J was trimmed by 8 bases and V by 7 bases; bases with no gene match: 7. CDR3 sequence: CASNDRGIDSPLHF. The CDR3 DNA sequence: TGTGCCAGCAACGACAGGGGTATAGATTCACCCCTCCACTTT.

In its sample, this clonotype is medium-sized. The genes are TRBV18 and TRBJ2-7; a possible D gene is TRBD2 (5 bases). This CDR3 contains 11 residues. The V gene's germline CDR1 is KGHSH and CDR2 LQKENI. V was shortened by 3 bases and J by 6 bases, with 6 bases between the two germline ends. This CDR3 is CASSPSAEQYF. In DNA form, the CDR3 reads TGTGCCAGCTCACCTAGCGCCGAGCAGTACTTC.

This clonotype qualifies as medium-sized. CDR3 protein: CASSTGHGSVSNQPQHF. CDR3 sequence (DNA): TGTGCCAGTAGTACGGGACATGGATCCGTGAGCAATCAGCCCCAGCATTTT. The rearrangement joins TRBV19 to TRBJ1-5; D possibly corresponds to TRBD1 (6 bases). The CDR3 runs to 17 residues. The germline V gene has CDR1 LNHDA and CDR2 SQIVND (reference sequence). V lost 4 bases, J lost 1 base, and 17 bases lay in between.

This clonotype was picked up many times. CDR3 bases: TGTGCCGGTACCCAGGGGGGAGGAAACACCATATATTTT. This gives the protein CAGTQGGGNTIYF. The chain joins TRBV28 to TRBJ1-3, with 7 bases matching TRBD1. This CDR3 spans 13 amino acids. The trim removed 11 bases at V and 4 bases at J, leaving 8 bases unmatched. Germline loops: CDR1 MDHEN, CDR2 SYDVKM.

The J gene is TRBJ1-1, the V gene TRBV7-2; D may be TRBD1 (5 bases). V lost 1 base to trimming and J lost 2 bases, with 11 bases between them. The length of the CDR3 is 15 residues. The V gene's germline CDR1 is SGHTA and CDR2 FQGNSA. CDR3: CASSLVPGPNTEAFF. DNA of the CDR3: TGTGCCAGCAGCTTAGTTCCAGGGCCTAACACTGAAGCTTTCTTT.

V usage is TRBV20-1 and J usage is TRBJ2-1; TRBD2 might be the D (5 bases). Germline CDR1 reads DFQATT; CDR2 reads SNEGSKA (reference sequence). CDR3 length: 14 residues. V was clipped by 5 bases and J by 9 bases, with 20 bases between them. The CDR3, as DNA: TGCAGTGCTTTAGTCGGGCTCCGAGGAGGTGAGCAGTTCTTC. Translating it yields CSALVGLRGGEQFF.

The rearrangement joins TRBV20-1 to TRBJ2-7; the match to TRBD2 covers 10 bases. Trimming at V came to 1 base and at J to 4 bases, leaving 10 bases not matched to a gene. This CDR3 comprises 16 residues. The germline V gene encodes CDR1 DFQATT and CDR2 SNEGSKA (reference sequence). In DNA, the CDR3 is TGCAGTGCTAGAGGCGGAGTAGCGGGGGGTTCTTACGAGCAGTACTTC. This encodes CSARGGVAGGSYEQYF.

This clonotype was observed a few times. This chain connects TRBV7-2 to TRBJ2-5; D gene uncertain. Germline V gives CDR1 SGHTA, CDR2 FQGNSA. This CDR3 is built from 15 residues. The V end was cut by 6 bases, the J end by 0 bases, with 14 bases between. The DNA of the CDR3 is TGTGCCAGCAGGCCCGGAGTAGCAAACCAAGAGACCCAGTACTTC. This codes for CASRPGVANQETQYF.

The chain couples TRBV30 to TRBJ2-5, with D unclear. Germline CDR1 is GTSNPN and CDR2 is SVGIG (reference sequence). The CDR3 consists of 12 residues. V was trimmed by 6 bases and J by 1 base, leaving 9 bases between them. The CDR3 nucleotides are TGTGCCTGCCAGCCCCTCCAAGAGACCCAGTACTTC. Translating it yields CACQPLQETQYF.

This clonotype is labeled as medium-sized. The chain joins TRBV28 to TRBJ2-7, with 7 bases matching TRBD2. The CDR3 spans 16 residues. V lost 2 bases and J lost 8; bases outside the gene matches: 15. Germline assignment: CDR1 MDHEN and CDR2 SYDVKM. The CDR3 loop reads CASSLGGGGLPSKQYF. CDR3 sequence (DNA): TGTGCCAGCAGTTTAGGGGGGGGAGGACTTCCCTCCAAGCAGTACTTC.

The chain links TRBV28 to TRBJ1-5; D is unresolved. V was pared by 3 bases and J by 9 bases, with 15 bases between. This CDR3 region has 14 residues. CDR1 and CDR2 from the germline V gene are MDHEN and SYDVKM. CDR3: CASSFGLSYGPQHF. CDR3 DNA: TGTGCCAGCAGTTTCGGTCTCTCTTATGGGCCCCAGCATTTT.

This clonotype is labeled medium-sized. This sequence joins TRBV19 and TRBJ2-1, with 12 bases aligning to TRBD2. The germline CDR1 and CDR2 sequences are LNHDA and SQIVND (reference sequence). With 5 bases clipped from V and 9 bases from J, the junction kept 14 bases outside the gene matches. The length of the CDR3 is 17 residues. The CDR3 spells CASSVRLAGAPGTEQFF. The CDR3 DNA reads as TGTGCCAGTAGTGTCCGACTAGCGGGAGCCCCCGGTACTGAGCAGTTCTTC. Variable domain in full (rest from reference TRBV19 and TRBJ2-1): DGGITQSPKYLFRKEGQNVTLSCEQNLNHDAMYWYRQDPGQGLRLIYYSQIVNDFQKGDIAEGYSVSREKKESFPLTVTSAQKNPTAFYLCASSVRLAGAPGTEQFFGPGTRLTVL.

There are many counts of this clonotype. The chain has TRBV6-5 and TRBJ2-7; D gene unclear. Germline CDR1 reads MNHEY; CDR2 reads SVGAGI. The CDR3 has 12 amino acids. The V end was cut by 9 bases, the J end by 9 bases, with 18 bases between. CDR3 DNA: TGTGCCAGTGGGGTCCTCGAACGAGGGCAGTACTTC. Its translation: CASGVLERGQYF.

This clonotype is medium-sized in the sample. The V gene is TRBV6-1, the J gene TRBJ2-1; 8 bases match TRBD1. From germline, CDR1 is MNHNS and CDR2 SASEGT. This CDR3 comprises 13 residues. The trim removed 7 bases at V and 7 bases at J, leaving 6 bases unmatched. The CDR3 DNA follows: TGTGCCAGCAAGAGGACAGGGTGGAATGAGCAGTTCTTC. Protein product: CASKRTGWNEQFF.

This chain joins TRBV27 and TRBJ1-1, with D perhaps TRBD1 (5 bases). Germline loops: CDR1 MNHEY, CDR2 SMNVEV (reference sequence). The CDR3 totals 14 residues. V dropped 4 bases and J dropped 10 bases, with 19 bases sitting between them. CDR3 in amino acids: CASSSYVQGDGAFF. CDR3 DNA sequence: TGTGCCAGCAGTTCTTATGTCCAGGGCGATGGAGCTTTCTTT.

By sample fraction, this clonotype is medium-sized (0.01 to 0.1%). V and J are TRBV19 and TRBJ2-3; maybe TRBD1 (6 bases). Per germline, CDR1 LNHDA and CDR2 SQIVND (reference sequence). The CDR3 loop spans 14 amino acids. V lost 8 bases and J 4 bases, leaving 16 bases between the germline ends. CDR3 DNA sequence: TGTGCCAGTGCCTCGAGGGGGAAAGCAGATACGCAGTATTTT. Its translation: CASASRGKADTQYF.

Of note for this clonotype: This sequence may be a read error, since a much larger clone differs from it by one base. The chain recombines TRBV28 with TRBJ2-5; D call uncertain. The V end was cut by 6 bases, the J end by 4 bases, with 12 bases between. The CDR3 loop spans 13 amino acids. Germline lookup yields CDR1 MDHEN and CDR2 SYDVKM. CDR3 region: CASSYGFRETQYF. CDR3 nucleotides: TGTGCCAGCAGCTATGGGTTCCGAGAGACCCAGTACTTC.

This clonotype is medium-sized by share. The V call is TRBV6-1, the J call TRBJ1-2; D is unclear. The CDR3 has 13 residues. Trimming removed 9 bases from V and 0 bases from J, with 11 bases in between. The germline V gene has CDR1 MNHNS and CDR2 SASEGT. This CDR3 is CASRPVANYGYTF. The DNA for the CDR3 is TGTGCCAGTCGGCCTGTAGCTAACTATGGCTACACCTTC.

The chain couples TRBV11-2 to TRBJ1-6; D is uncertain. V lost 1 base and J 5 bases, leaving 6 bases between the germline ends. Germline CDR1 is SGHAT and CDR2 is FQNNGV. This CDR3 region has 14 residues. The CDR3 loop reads CASSLARHNSPLHF. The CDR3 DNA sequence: TGTGCCAGCAGCTTAGCCAGGCATAATTCACCCCTCCACTTT.